The source of this TCR beta chain is a study of T cell changes during pregnancy in multiple sclerosis. Produced via immunoSEQ multiplex PCR; TCRdb's table is partial and in-frame only. The data show some 70,000 clones, more than 85% seen once. The source is a female donor with multiple sclerosis, enrolled in a pregnancy study. The source material was peripheral blood, sampled in the first trimester of pregnancy.

In nucleotides, the CDR3 is TGTGCCTGGGGCCTACGGGAGGGCTATGGCTACACCTTC. Translating it yields CAWGLREGYGYTF. The chain links TRBV30 to TRBJ1-2; D not resolved. The length of the CDR3 is 13 residues. Germline V gives CDR1 GTSNPN, CDR2 SVGIG (reference sequence). Trimming took off 5 bases at V and 4 bases at J, with 14 bases between the two ends.